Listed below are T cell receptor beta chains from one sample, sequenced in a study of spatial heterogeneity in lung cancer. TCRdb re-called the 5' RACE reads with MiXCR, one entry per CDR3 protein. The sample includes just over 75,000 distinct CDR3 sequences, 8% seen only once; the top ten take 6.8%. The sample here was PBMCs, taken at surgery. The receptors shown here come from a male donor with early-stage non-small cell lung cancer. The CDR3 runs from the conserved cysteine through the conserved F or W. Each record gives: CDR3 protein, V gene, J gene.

CASREGQSGELFF	TRBV10-3	TRBJ2-2
CASSRDRGRETQYF	TRBV5-4	TRBJ2-5
CASRFKGSPGNTIYF	TRBV7-2	TRBJ1-3
CASSFRVTYNEQFF	TRBV7-2	TRBJ2-1
CSAISGRHYNEQFF	TRBV20-1	TRBJ2-1
CAISDPGANQPQHF	TRBV10-3	TRBJ1-5
CASSLEEVYNEQFF	TRBV11-1	TRBJ2-1
CSASWLAGNEQFF	TRBV20-1	TRBJ2-1
CAISRQGGQPQHF	TRBV10-3	TRBJ1-5
CSVEETSGSTGELFF	TRBV29-1	TRBJ2-2
CARVQGSTDTQYF	TRBV2	TRBJ2-3
CASSLTMVGEAFF	TRBV6-6	TRBJ1-1
CASRQQLLGNTIYF	TRBV7-2	TRBJ1-3
CASSIDTGNYGYTF	TRBV19	TRBJ1-2
CSAREGAGAYGYTF	TRBV20-1	TRBJ1-2
CASSTSTNPYEQYF	TRBV5-1	TRBJ2-7
CASSEGLENTEAFF	TRBV6-1	TRBJ1-1
CASSLNPGDGYTF	TRBV7-2	TRBJ1-2
CASSQARGEKLFF	TRBV4-1	TRBJ1-4
CASSPTGGGETQYF	TRBV7-9	TRBJ2-5
CASNDYRVEAFF	TRBV12-3/TRBV12-4	TRBJ1-1
CASSHGTISYEQYF	TRBV5-1	TRBJ2-7
CASSMGPSQPQHF	TRBV19	TRBJ1-5
CASSLGDQSSGNTIYF	TRBV7-8	TRBJ1-3
CASSNVEAMHNEQFF	TRBV5-1	TRBJ2-1
CASSLDQGYDTQYF	TRBV5-1	TRBJ2-3
CASSFQGPRNEQFF	TRBV5-6	TRBJ2-1
CASSQRAGTEAFF	TRBV4-3	TRBJ1-1
CASSTSPGLRDYGYTF	TRBV3-1	TRBJ1-2
CASSSRTSVEDTQYF	TRBV11-2	TRBJ2-3
CASSSSSGSMPETQYF	TRBV25-1	TRBJ2-5
CASSESSQPQHF	TRBV6-1	TRBJ1-5
CASSDQGVAKNEQFF	TRBV2	TRBJ2-1
CASSSTLGQNTEAFF	TRBV6-5	TRBJ1-1
CASSLEWAPDNEQFF	TRBV5-1	TRBJ2-1
CSVEDLGMPETQYF	TRBV29-1	TRBJ2-5
CASSLGLPNTEAFF	TRBV12-3/TRBV12-4	TRBJ1-1
CASSFASGSAGETQYF	TRBV6-2/TRBV6-3	TRBJ2-5
CASRRDGSYEQYF	TRBV7-2	TRBJ2-7
CASSVVFLAGQDNEQFF	TRBV9	TRBJ2-1
CASSFDSGSFDEQYF	TRBV5-4	TRBJ2-7
CASSLSGGDVGFGYTF	TRBV27	TRBJ1-2